This T cell receptor beta chain emerged from a study of cytomegalovirus exposure and HLA in healthy donors. Notes on the study in general: In an earlier analysis, most TCR beta V segments were productive about 87% or about 30% of the time. Per a later analysis, HLA-associated TCR beta chains showed more clonal expansion than other, equally common TCR beta chains.

For this clone: Its target is unknown.

Per the germline V gene, CDR1 is MNHNY and CDR2 is SVGAGI (reference sequence). The CDR3 extends over 15 amino acids. The study ran its PCR with 60 Vbeta and 13 Jbeta primers. The assay was immunoSEQ multiplex PCR, and TCRdb's table has in-frame clones only and misses some. The sample records about 89,000 clones, around nine tenths being singletons. The sequence derives from a young man in good health and CMV-seropositive. The chain has TRBV6-6 and TRBJ2-5; TRBD1 agrees at 10 bases. The DNA end favors TRBJ2-7, so the J call may be wrong. The sample comprised PBMCs. For the CDR3, the DNA is TGTGCCAGCAGTTCCGCGGACAGGGGGTCCTACGAGCAGTACTTC. Its protein product is CASSSADRGSYEQYF.